The sequence of this TCR beta chain was determined in a study of Ad26.COV2.S vaccination and SARS-CoV-2 variants. Turning to the study itself: The trial was COV1001 and the donor's arm was Ad26.COV2.S. The vaccine Ad26.COV2.S was put into the muscle once, or twice with 56 days between.

Trimming left V 2 bases short and J 1 base short, with 5 bases between. The CDR3 loop spans 14 amino acids. CDR1 and CDR2 from the germline V gene are MRHNA and SNTAGT. Study-level results: Post-vaccination breadth of spike-specific CD8+ and CD4+ T cell responses was reportedly substantial.

Noted treatment: approximately 18 received Ad26.COV2.S at low or high dose, single or two shots; 5 received placebo; per-sample allocation not given. The samples date from day 63 after the first vaccine or placebo injection. Sequencing used immunoSEQ multiplex PCR; TCRdb keeps in-frame clones, though not all of them. Among 400,000 to 450,000 clones listed, 80% to 95% were seen once. This clone has a count of ten or more. No antigen is known for it. The sequence derives from a person between 18 and 65 years old who received the Ad26.COV2.S COVID-19 vaccine or a placebo. Source: peripheral blood, taken in a trial of Ad26.COV2.S vaccine versus placebo. The V and J genes are TRBV6-4 and TRBJ2-2; possibly TRBD1 for D (5 bases). CDR3 amino acids: CASSDGQNTGELFF. The CDR3 nucleotides are TGTGCCAGCAGTGACGGACAGAACACCGGGGAGCTGTTTTTT.